This T cell receptor beta chain was captured in a study of blood T cell repertoires in COVID-19. At the level of the study: Samples came from the United States, Italy and Spain, spanning acute and convalescent COVID-19.

V was shortened by 7 bases and J by 10 bases, with 22 bases between the two germline ends. The CDR3 length is 15 residues. CDR1 SNHLY and CDR2 FYNNEI come from the germline V gene. This clone was counted only a few times. Assay: immunoSEQ multiplex PCR; the TCRdb copy retains only in-frame clones and omits some. The table records some 180,000 clones, about 76% of them present only once. Sequenced: peripheral blood. The rearrangement links TRBV2 to TRBJ1-4; D gene ambiguous. This receptor was identified in a woman between 40 and 55 years old with COVID-19, enrolled during active disease. The CDR3 coding sequence is TGTGCCAGCATTTCGGCGGGAGGGTGGTCCGGAAAACTGTTTTTT. It translates to CASISAGGWSGKLFF.